This is a list of T cell receptor beta chains from one sample in a study of human versus mouse CDR3 diversity and MHC coevolution. Data came from immunoSEQ multiplex PCR; TCRdb stores just in-frame clones and leaves some out. The repertoire holds some 80,000 clones, roughly 90% seen once, with around 0.15% in the top ten. Source material: naive CD4+ T cells from blood. The origin of the receptors is a person between 25 and 69 years old in good health. The CDR3 runs from the conserved cysteine through the conserved F or W. A D gene is named only where the DNA matches it firmly. The listing skips clone size in some rows; elsewhere it reads once, few, many or a size class.

j_call,clone_size,d_call,v_call,cdr3_nt,cdr3_aa
TRBJ1-4,-,TRBD1,TRBV19,TGTGCCAGTAGCGAAGCCAGGGGGGCTAATGAAAAACTGTTTTTT,CASSEARGANEKLFF
TRBJ2-3,-,-,TRBV5-4,TGTGCCAGCAGCCGGAATCCTAGCGCGGATACGCAGTATTTT,CASSRNPSADTQYF
TRBJ1-1,once,-,TRBV5-8,TGTGCCAGCAGCACTAGGGGGGGGCTGCTGAGCACTGAAGCTTTCTTT,CASSTRGGLLSTEAFF
TRBJ2-1,-,TRBD2,TRBV27,TGTGCCAGCAGTACGTATAGCGGGAAAGACGAAAGGGATGAGCAGTTCTTC,CASSTYSGKDERDEQFF
TRBJ2-5,-,-,TRBV18,TGTGCCAGCTCCCAACAAGAGACCCAGTACTTC,CASSQQETQYF
TRBJ2-3,-,TRBD1,TRBV19,TGTGCCAGTAGTTGGGGGACAGCTCGCACAGATACGCAGTATTTT,CASSWGTARTDTQYF
TRBJ1-3,-,TRBD1,TRBV5-1,TGCGCCAGCAGCTATGTAGAGGACAGGGTCAGAAACACCATATATTTT,CASSYVEDRVRNTIYF
TRBJ2-7,-,-,TRBV7-2,TGTGCCAGCAGGGGGCGTAACAGGGCCCCCTACGAGCAGTACTTC,CASRGRNRAPYEQYF
TRBJ2-3,-,TRBD2,TRBV5-1,TGCGCCAGCAGCTTCGCGGGAGTTCCCACAGATACGCAGTATTTT,CASSFAGVPTDTQYF
TRBJ2-5,-,-,TRBV7-2,TGTGCCAGCACCCCTAGCGTGCAGGAGACCCAGTACTTC,CASTPSVQETQYF
TRBJ1-5,-,-,TRBV6-5,TGTGCCAGCAGGTCGGGGGGAGCCAGCAATCAGCCCCAGCATTTT,CASRSGGASNQPQHF
TRBJ2-3,-,-,TRBV5-1,TGCGCCAGCAGCTCAACCAGAGATACGCAGTATTTT,CASSSTRDTQYF
TRBJ2-5,-,-,TRBV2,TGTGCCAGCAGGAGGGTAAGAGAGACCCAGTACTTC,CASRRVRETQYF
TRBJ2-7,-,TRBD1,TRBV19,TGTGCCAGTAGCCCGGGACAGGGGCCTATCTACGAGCAGTACTTC,CASSPGQGPIYEQYF
TRBJ2-1,-,-,TRBV19,TGTGCCAGTAGTATGGTTACGGTAAATGAGCAGTTCTTC,CASSMVTVNEQFF
TRBJ1-1,-,-,TRBV27,TGTGCCAGCAGTTTAACAGAGAACACTGAAGCTTTCTTT,CASSLTENTEAFF